This entry features one TCR beta chain sequence. As yet, its antigen is unknown. The genes are named according to mouse. The read stops 1 residue short of the end of the CDR3; the missing end is completed from the germline J gene. This sample stems from a study of tissue T cells after allogeneic stem cell transplantation. General study findings and limits: Motif-based clustering found tissue-specific repertoire signatures shared across patients, though few clones were shared.

CDR1 is KGHPV, CDR2 FQNQEV, per germline (reference sequence). With 4 bases clipped from V and 1 base from J, the junction kept 2 bases outside the gene matches. The CDR3 contains 14 residues. Time point denoted: mouse harvest day 7 after allogeneic transplant. The graft held 10^6 splenic CD5+ T cells and 10^7 T-cell-depleted bone marrow cells. B6 (H2b) cells into BALB/c (H2d) mice; tissues taken at day 7 or 14. TCRbeta CDR3 was sequenced at survey depth with template counts. The data were produced by immunoSEQ multiplex PCR, yet TCRdb's version contains in-frame clones alone and is incomplete. The sample contains roughly 7,700 clones, over 35% of which appear only once.

Sequenced: skin. This clonotype was obtained from a female BALB/c mouse given C57BL/6 T cells with graft-versus-host disease after an allogeneic hematopoietic cell transplant. This rearrangement joins TRBV26 to TRBJ2-5; TRBD2 matches 7 bases. The CDR3 reads CASSPGTDQDTQYF. Incomplete CDR3 DNA: TGTGCCAGCAGTCCCGGGACTGACCAAGACACCCAGTAC.